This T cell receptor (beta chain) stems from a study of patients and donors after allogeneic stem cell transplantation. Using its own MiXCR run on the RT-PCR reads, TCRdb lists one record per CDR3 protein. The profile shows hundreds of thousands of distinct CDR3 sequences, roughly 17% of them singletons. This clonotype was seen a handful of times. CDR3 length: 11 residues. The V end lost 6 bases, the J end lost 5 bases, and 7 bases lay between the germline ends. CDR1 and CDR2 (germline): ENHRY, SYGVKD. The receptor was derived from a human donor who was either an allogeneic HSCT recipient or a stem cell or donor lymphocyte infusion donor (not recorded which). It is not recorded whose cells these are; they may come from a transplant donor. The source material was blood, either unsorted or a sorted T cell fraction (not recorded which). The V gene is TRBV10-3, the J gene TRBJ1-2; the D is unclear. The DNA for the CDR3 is TGTGCCATCAGCACCAGTTATGGCTACACCTTC. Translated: CAISTSYGYTF.